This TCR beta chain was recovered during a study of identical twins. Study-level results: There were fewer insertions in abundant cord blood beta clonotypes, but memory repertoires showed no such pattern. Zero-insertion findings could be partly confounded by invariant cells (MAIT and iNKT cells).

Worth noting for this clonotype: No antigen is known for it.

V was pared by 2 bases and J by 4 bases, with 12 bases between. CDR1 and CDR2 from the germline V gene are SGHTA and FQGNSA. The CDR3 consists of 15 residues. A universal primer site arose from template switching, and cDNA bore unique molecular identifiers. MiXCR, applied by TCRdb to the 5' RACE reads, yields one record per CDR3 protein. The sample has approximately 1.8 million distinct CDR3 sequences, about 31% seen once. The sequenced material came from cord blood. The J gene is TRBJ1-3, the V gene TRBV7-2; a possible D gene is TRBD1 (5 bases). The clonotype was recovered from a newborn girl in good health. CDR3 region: CASSLYVGLGNTIYF. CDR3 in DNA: TGTGCCAGCAGCTTATATGTGGGGCTGGGAAACACCATATATTTT.